These 3 T cell receptor beta chains share one sample of origin, sequenced in a study of cytomegalovirus exposure and HLA in healthy donors. Produced via immunoSEQ multiplex PCR; TCRdb's table is partial and in-frame only. Of 130,000 to 150,000 clones in the sample, approximately 84% were seen once. Input material: PBMCs. The receptors shown here come from a woman aged 30 to 39 in good health and CMV-seronegative.

J is TRBJ1-2 and V is TRBV6-6; tentative D call: TRBD1 (6 bases). Germline CDR1 is MNHNY and CDR2 is SVGAGI (reference sequence). Trimming took 0 bases from V and 5 from J, leaving 13 bases between them. CDR3 length: 15 residues. The CDR3 loop is CASSYSGGLGYGYTF. The DNA of the CDR3 is TGTGCCAGCAGTTACTCGGGGGGGCTGGGGTATGGCTACACCTTC.

This chain connects TRBV7-2 to TRBJ2-7, with D possibly TRBD1 on 5 matching bases. The ends were cut back, 6 bases at V and 5 bases at J, with 14 bases in the middle. CDR1 and CDR2 from the germline V gene are SGHTA and FQGNSA. The CDR3 loop spans 13 amino acids. The CDR3 here is CASRFDSTHEQYF. The CDR3 region has the DNA TGTGCCAGCAGATTCGACAGTACCCACGAGCAGTACTTC.

J is TRBJ1-6 and V is TRBV27; D may be TRBD1 (6 bases). Germline CDR1 is MNHEY and CDR2 is SMNVEV (reference sequence). CDR3 size: 18 residues. V gave up 3 bases and J gave up 0 bases, with 15 bases separating them. CDR3 region: CASSFLTPDSSYNSPLHF. CDR3 in DNA: TGTGCCAGCAGTTTTTTAACACCGGACAGCTCCTATAATTCACCCCTCCACTTT.